This TCR beta chain was sequenced in a study of T-cell reconstitution after alpha-beta-depleted transplantation in children (dated by TCRdb to the mid-2010s). For the wider study: Using TCR repertoire profiling, the study quantitatively followed how T-cell immune reconstitution unfolded in children after TCRalphabeta/CD19-depleted allogeneic hematopoietic cell transplantation. The investigation overall reported the following: About two months after transplant, the apparently early recovery of alphabetaT-cell counts reportedly depended on just several hundred clones that had expanded rapidly and came from non-depleted graft cells. In some patients, the high TCRbeta diversity seen at day 60 was put down to recipient T cells and intrathymic progenitors that had survived conditioning. Over the following months the frequencies of hyperexpanded clones went down, and after one year T-cell counts and TCRbeta diversity were mostly credited to newly produced T cells.

What this sample's treatment or condition label stands for: allogeneic hematopoietic cell transplantation with graft depleted of TCRalphabeta T cells and CD19 B cells. The children who served as transplant recipients had been given grafts of TCRalphabeta/CD19-depleted allogeneic hematopoietic cells. Library prep was done by PCR. Instrument on record: Illumina HiSeq 2500. To normalize quantification of the TCRbeta repertoire, the TCR libraries were built with molecular barcoding that relied on unique molecular identifiers. Using fastp at Q25 and MiXCR, TCRdb reprocessed the public reads and kept productive beta chains. Rows with one shared CDR3 protein collapse into an entry with the most common genes and DNA. This sample is represented by 500,000 to 750,000 distinct CDR3 sequences; 20% to 30% of them were singletons. In total, the top ten clones hold under 45% of the sample. Regarding this clonotype: Its target antigen remains unknown. No base quality values were provided; no much bigger clone lies one nucleotide off.

V is trimmed back by 3 bases and J by 0 bases, and the junction contains 4 bases that no gene match accounts for. The CDR3 contains 15 residues, cysteine and phenylalanine counted. Only CDR3 DNA remains: 45 bases, in frame from the first base. In the germline V gene, CDR1 corresponds to MGHRA and CDR2 to YSYEKL. Sequences were derived from PBMCs, sampled before TCRalphabeta/CD19-depleted stem cell transplant. This TCR was sampled from a boy less than two years old with Wiskott-Aldrich syndrome, due to receive a stem cell transplant. The chain uses TRBV4-1 and TRBJ1-1; TRBD1 matches 7 bases in the middle. The DNA reads as follows: TGCGCCAGCAGCCAGCGACAGGGACTGAACACTGAAGCTTTCTTT. Its coded protein is CASSQRQGLNTEAFF.